Below are 28 T cell receptor beta chains sequenced from a single sample in a study of blood T cell repertoires in COVID-19. The data were produced by immunoSEQ multiplex PCR, yet TCRdb's version contains in-frame clones alone and is incomplete. The sample has 130,000 to 150,000 clones, 84% seen once. Sequences were obtained from peripheral blood. These receptor sequences come from a human donor in a cohort sampled during active COVID-19.

The rearrangement uses TRBV6-1 and TRBJ1-3, with unresolved D. The CDR3 has 12 residues. Trimming cost V 3 bases and J 9 bases, with 9 bases left between them. Looked up from germline, CDR1 is MNHNS and CDR2 is SASEGT. CDR3 sequence: CASSDRGRTIYF. In nucleotides, the CDR3 is TGTGCCAGCAGTGATCGGGGTCGCACCATATATTTT.

This clone has only a few counts. V usage is TRBV9 and J usage is TRBJ2-1, with 7 bases lining up with TRBD1. V dropped 2 bases and J dropped 3; count of bases not matched to a gene: 2. This CDR3 is built from 14 residues. CDR1 and CDR2 (germline): SGDLS, YYNGEE. CDR3 sequence (DNA): TGTGCCAGCAGCGTGGGGACAGTCTACAATGAGCAGTTCTTC. This translates into CASSVGTVYNEQFF.

The chain carries TRBV7-2 and TRBJ1-6; D is unresolved. The CDR3 is 14 residues long. The V gene lost 4 bases and the J gene lost 4 bases, with 8 bases spanning the gap. Germline-derived CDR1 and CDR2 are SGHTA and FQGNSA. CDR3 region: CASSSDSYNSPLHF. The DNA of the CDR3 is TGTGCCAGCAGCTCGGACTCTTATAATTCACCCCTCCACTTT.

This clone has only one observation. The chain employs TRBV25-1 and TRBJ1-2; 8 bases align to TRBD1. The V gene's germline CDR1 is MGHDK and CDR2 SYGVNS. Unmatched junction bases numbered 7, after V lost 10 bases and J lost 3 bases. The CDR3 covers 13 residues. CDR3 loop: CAISGQGDYGYTF. The CDR3 DNA is TGTGCCATCTCTGGACAGGGAGACTATGGCTACACCTTC.

The rearrangement joins TRBV12-3 or TRBV12-4 to TRBJ1-2; D remains ambiguous. Trimming took off 1 base at V and 6 bases at J, with 6 bases between the two ends. This CDR3 contains 12 residues. CDR3 nucleotide sequence: TGTGCCAGCAGTTTAGACCCGGATGGCTACACCTTC. Translated: CASSLDPDGYTF.

The rearrangement links TRBV14 to TRBJ1-2; maybe TRBD1 (5 bases). This CDR3 is built from 18 residues. Between the trimmed V and J ends, which lost 0 bases and 2 bases, there was a span of 19 bases. The germline V gene has CDR1 SGHDN and CDR2 FVKESK. DNA for the CDR3: TGTGCCAGCAGCCAAGATGGGGGACGTGTAGCGGGGAACTATGGCTACACCTTC. Protein: CASSQDGGRVAGNYGYTF.

The chain links TRBV7-3 to TRBJ2-7; D gene ambiguous. The germline V gene has CDR1 SGHTA and CDR2 FQGTGA. V lost 2 bases and J lost 5, with 10 bases in between. The CDR3 totals 13 residues. The CDR3 loop is CASSLRSRDEQYF. The CDR3 DNA reads TGTGCCAGCAGCTTACGCTCCCGAGACGAGCAGTACTTC.

The V call is TRBV19, the J call TRBJ1-3; perhaps TRBD1 as D (6 bases). Trimming removed 1 base from V and 0 bases from J, with 16 bases in between. CDR3 length: 18 residues. CDR1 is LNHDA, CDR2 SQIVND, per germline (reference sequence). CDR3 nucleotides: TGTGCCAGTAGTATAGCCCGGGACATACGGACCTCTGGAAACACCATATATTTT. Amino acid sequence: CASSIARDIRTSGNTIYF.

The chain joins TRBV2 to TRBJ1-3; D not certain. Germline V lookup: CDR1 SNHLY, CDR2 FYNNEI. The CDR3 extends over 14 amino acids. V lost 4 bases and J lost 5, with 12 bases in between. The CDR3 region has the DNA TGTGCCAGCAGTGGAAGTGGCAGGAGAAACACCATATATTTT. Protein sequence: CASSGSGRRNTIYF.

V is TRBV18 and J is TRBJ1-2; the D is unclear. V was shortened by 6 bases and J by 3 bases, with 17 bases between the two germline ends. The CDR3 runs 15 residues. Germline V lookup: CDR1 KGHSH, CDR2 LQKENI. Written as DNA, the CDR3 is TGTGCCAGCTCCCTGGTAAGGGAGCGGGACTATGGCTACACCTTC. It is translated as CASSLVRERDYGYTF.

The chain carries TRBV3-1 (or the pseudogene TRBV3-2) and TRBJ1-1, with D possibly matching TRBD1 (5 bases). The CDR3 spans 13 residues. The V end lost 8 bases, the J end lost 6 bases, and 16 bases lay between the germline ends. Germline V gene lookup returns CDR1 LGHDT and CDR2 YNNKEL (reference sequence). This CDR3 is CASQRGVRPEAFF. The CDR3, as DNA: TGTGCCAGCCAAAGGGGCGTGCGGCCTGAAGCTTTCTTT.

This chain connects TRBV7-6 to TRBJ2-7; weak D call: TRBD1 (5 bases). The CDR3 totals 13 residues. Trimming removed 6 bases from V and 0 bases from J, with 9 bases in between. CDR1 is SGHVS and CDR2 is FNYEAQ in the germline V gene. The CDR3 bases are TGTGCCAGCAGACAGGCGAGCTCCTACGAGCAGTACTTC. Protein product: CASRQASSYEQYF.

This clone was detected only a few times. V is TRBV18 and J is TRBJ1-1; D is undetermined. The CDR3 has 17 residues. The ends were cut back, 5 bases at V and 0 bases at J, with 19 bases in the middle. Germline loops: CDR1 KGHSH, CDR2 LQKENI. As DNA, the CDR3 is TGTGCCAGCTCAAATCGTCGTCCAGGCGACATGAACACTGAAGCTTTCTTT. Residues: CASSNRRPGDMNTEAFF.

This clone was detected once. This chain uses TRBV5-1 with TRBJ2-3, with D possibly TRBD2 on 5 matching bases. V lost 3 bases to trimming and J lost 5 bases, with 16 bases between them. CDR3 length: 15 residues. From germline, CDR1 is SGHRS and CDR2 YFSETQ. In DNA, the CDR3 is TGCGCCAGCAGCTCCCCCAACGGCCGGGGAGATACGCAGTATTTT. Translation gives CASSSPNGRGDTQYF.

The rearrangement uses TRBV3-1 (or the pseudogene TRBV3-2) and TRBJ1-4, with D perhaps TRBD1 (5 bases). V lost 8 bases and J 7 bases, leaving 17 bases between the germline ends. The CDR3 is 14 amino acids. Germline CDR1 reads LGHDT; CDR2 reads YNNKEL (reference sequence). The CDR3, as DNA: TGTGCCAGCGGATCAGGAGGGGCGGGTGAAAAACTGTTTTTT. Protein sequence: CASGSGGAGEKLFF.

The genes are TRBV19 and TRBJ1-1, with 11 nucleotides matching TRBD1. Looked up from germline, CDR1 is LNHDA and CDR2 is SQIVND (reference sequence). The CDR3 has 15 residues. Trimming removed 7 bases from V and 5 bases from J; junction bases left unmatched: 9. The CDR3 nucleotides are TGTGCCAGTATTCGGACAGGGGGCTGGTCGACTGAAGCTTTCTTT. Translation gives CASIRTGGWSTEAFF.

The chain links TRBV7-2 to TRBJ2-1; D unresolved. The germline V and J ends were trimmed by 2 bases and 5 bases, with 10 bases remaining between them. This CDR3 comprises 14 residues. CDR1 and CDR2 (germline): SGHTA, FQGNSA. CDR3 sequence: CASSLSQRDNEQFF. The CDR3 DNA is TGTGCCAGCAGCTTATCGCAACGGGACAATGAGCAGTTCTTC.

The chain carries TRBV12-5 and TRBJ2-7; maybe TRBD1 (5 bases). Germline assignment: CDR1 LGHNT and CDR2 FRNRAP. The CDR3 is 13 amino acids. V lost 4 bases, J lost 6 bases, and 13 bases lay in between. CDR3 residues: CASGWGGASEQYF. The CDR3 DNA sequence: TGTGCTAGTGGTTGGGGTGGGGCGAGCGAGCAGTACTTC.

The chain carries TRBV4-2 and TRBJ2-7; 10 bases are a match to TRBD1. CDR1 is LGHNA, CDR2 YNFKEQ, per germline. The length of the CDR3 is 17 residues. V was pared by 3 bases and J by 4 bases, with 12 bases of the junction left unmatched. CDR3 sequence reads: CASSQREDRGYGYEQYF. The CDR3 DNA is TGTGCCAGCAGCCAGAGGGAGGACAGGGGGTACGGGTACGAGCAGTACTTC.

Details on this clone: One end of the junction is discordant with germline, which a read error may explain. The rearrangement links TRBV2 to TRBJ2-2, with D possibly being TRBD2 (5 bases). There are 15 residues in the CDR3. Germline CDR1 and CDR2: SNHLY and FYNNEI. CDR3 residues: CASSDGPANTGELLF. As DNA, the CDR3 is TGTGCCAGCAGTGATGGTCCCGCGAACACCGGGGAGCTGTTGTTT.

The V call is TRBV24-1, the J call TRBJ2-7; 9 bases are shared with TRBD1. Germline trimming cut 4 bases from V and 5 bases from J; bases unmatched to any gene: 11. In germline, CDR1 is KGHDR, CDR2 SFDVKD. The CDR3 runs 16 residues. CDR3 coding DNA: TGTGCCACCAGTGACCCTCGGGACAGGGCTTCCCACGAGCAGTACTTC. Encoded protein: CATSDPRDRASHEQYF.

The rearrangement links TRBV11-3 to TRBJ2-5; perhaps TRBD2 as D (5 bases). Germline CDR1 SGHNT, CDR2 YENEEA. V gave up 3 bases and J gave up 5 bases, with 25 bases separating them. This CDR3 is built from 18 residues. CDR3 in DNA: TGTGCCAGCAGCTTTCCCCCCGGGGTGGACGATGGTGGGGAGACCCAGTACTTC. Translating gives CASSFPPGVDDGGETQYF.

This clone was recorded once. The genes are TRBV10-2 and TRBJ2-3; the match to TRBD2 covers 7 bases. J gave up 1 base and V 4 bases, and 2 bases lay outside the gene matches. The CDR3 covers 14 residues. In germline, CDR1 is WSHSY, CDR2 SAAADI. This chain's CDR3 is CASSGAGGTDTQYF. CDR3 coding DNA: TGCGCCAGCAGTGGTGCGGGGGGCACAGATACGCAGTATTTT.

This clone has a single count. The chain recombines TRBV29-1 with TRBJ2-7; TRBD2 aligns across 11 bases. With V trimmed by 6 bases and J by 2 bases, 3 bases remained unmatched. This CDR3 spans 13 amino acids. Per germline, CDR1 SQVTM and CDR2 ANQGSEA. The CDR3 nucleotides read TGCAGCGTGGGTAGCGGGGGGGCCTACGAGCAGTACTTC. This gives the protein CSVGSGGAYEQYF.

The chain couples TRBV7-2 to TRBJ2-3; 7 bases are shared with TRBD1. Germline V gene sequence: CDR1 SGHTA, CDR2 FQGNSA. V dropped 0 bases and J dropped 4; count of bases not matched to a gene: 4. The CDR3 length is 15 residues. The CDR3 DNA sequence: TGTGCCAGCAGCTTAGCAGGGGGCCGGGCAGATACGCAGTATTTT. Amino acids: CASSLAGGRADTQYF. The full variable domain, with the rest looked up from reference TRBV7-2 and TRBJ2-3, is GAGVSQSPSNKVTEKGKDVELRCDPISGHTALYWYRQSLGQGLEFLIYFQGNSAPDKSGLPSDRFSAERTGGSVSTLTIQRTQQEDSAVYLCASSLAGGRADTQYFGPGTRLTVL.

CDR3: CASSPQGLGTEAFF. The CDR3 DNA follows: TGTGCCAGTAGTCCACAGGGTTTAGGCACTGAAGCTTTCTTT. The chain employs TRBV19 and TRBJ1-1; TRBD1 is a possible D gene (6 bases). Per the germline V gene, CDR1 is LNHDA and CDR2 is SQIVND (reference sequence). This CDR3 spans 14 amino acids. The germline V and J ends were trimmed by 5 bases and 4 bases, with 14 bases remaining between them.

Only a few counts were recorded for this clone. The chain uses TRBV12-3 or TRBV12-4 and TRBJ1-1; tentatively, D is TRBD1 (5 bases). The CDR3 runs to 13 residues. Trimming left V 6 bases short and J 0 bases short, with 8 bases between. This CDR3 reads CASRPGMNTEAFF. The DNA of the CDR3 is TGTGCCAGCAGGCCAGGGATGAACACTGAAGCTTTCTTT.

V is TRBV14 and J is TRBJ2-3; 9 bases are shared with TRBD2. Germline V gene sequence: CDR1 SGHDN, CDR2 FVKESK. The CDR3 runs to 16 residues. J gave up 0 bases and V 1 base, and 2 bases lay outside the gene matches. This chain's CDR3 is CASSQGAGGSTDTQYF. CDR3 nucleotide sequence: TGTGCCAGCAGCCAAGGAGCGGGGGGAAGCACAGATACGCAGTATTTT.